The 9 T cell receptor beta chains given below trace back to one sample, sequenced in a study of blood T cells in healthy people across ages. With a J-beta primer mix and a sample-barcoded 5' primer, a second PCR ran roughly 7 to 11 cycles. TCRdb re-called the 5' RACE reads through MiXCR, storing one row per CDR3 protein. The sample carries fewer than 1.5 million distinct CDR3 sequences, approximately 42% recorded once. The sequenced sample was blood. All receptors derive from a woman aged 18 to 35 in good health.

This clonotype has a single count. The chain has TRBV6-5 and TRBJ1-1; 10 bases match TRBD1. V shed 7 bases, J shed 4 bases, and the junction held 9 bases outside the gene matches. The CDR3 is 15 amino acids. Germline lookup yields CDR1 MNHEY and CDR2 SVGAGI. In nucleotides, the CDR3 is TGTGCCAGCACGTTTTCCGGGACAGGGGCCACTGAAGCTTTCTTT. Encoded protein: CASTFSGTGATEAFF.

This clonotype has a count of ten or more. The chain joins TRBV7-2 to TRBJ2-3; D is ambiguous. Germline V CDR1 and CDR2: SGHTA, FQGNSA. Trimming took off 5 bases at V and 6 bases at J, with 12 bases between the two ends. This CDR3 region has 13 residues. The CDR3 DNA sequence: TGTGCCAGCAGCCAGATGGCCCCGGATACGCAGTATTTT. This codes for CASSQMAPDTQYF.

The J gene is TRBJ2-7, the V gene TRBV10-3; D call uncertain. Germline values: CDR1 ENHRY, CDR2 SYGVKD. The CDR3 spans 15 residues. Trimming removed 2 bases at V and 7 bases at J, with 18 bases between. CDR3 sequence reads: CAISEDNPSYNEQYF. CDR3 coding DNA: TGTGCCATCAGTGAGGACAATCCTTCCTACAATGAGCAGTACTTC.

This clonotype turned up a few times. V is TRBV7-2 and J is TRBJ1-2; the match to TRBD1 covers 7 bases. Per germline, CDR1 SGHTA and CDR2 FQGNSA. The J segment lost 6 bases and the V segment lost 5 bases, leaving 6 bases of the junction unmatched. The CDR3 contains 13 residues. The CDR3 loop is CASSDRQGHGYTF. The CDR3 DNA reads as TGTGCCAGCAGCGATCGACAGGGTCATGGCTACACCTTC.

The chain employs TRBV3-1 and TRBJ1-5; no clear D. V was pared by 9 bases and J by 7 bases, with 13 bases between. The CDR3 totals 12 residues. Germline V gene sequence: CDR1 LGHDT, CDR2 YNNKEL (reference sequence). CDR3 sequence (DNA): TGTGCCAGTTCTATTGGAGGACAGCCCCAGCATTTT. This codes for CASSIGGQPQHF.

This clonotype has just one count. The chain recombines TRBV6-1 with TRBJ2-7, with D hard to call. V gave up 8 bases and J gave up 7 bases, with 18 bases separating them. The CDR3 contains 13 residues. Per the germline V gene, CDR1 is MNHNS and CDR2 is SASEGT. The CDR3 spells CASLSALWGEQYF. The CDR3 DNA reads as TGTGCCAGCCTTTCAGCGCTTTGGGGAGAGCAGTACTTC.

V gene TRBV29-1 combines with J gene TRBJ2-1; TRBD2 aligns across 10 bases. With 2 bases clipped from V and 4 bases from J, the junction kept 2 bases outside the gene matches. The CDR3 is 14 residues long. Germline CDR1 and CDR2: SQVTM and ANQGSEA. This CDR3 reads CSVETSGTYNEQFF. CDR3 in DNA: TGCAGCGTTGAAACTAGCGGGACATACAATGAGCAGTTCTTC.

The chain carries TRBV20-1 and TRBJ2-2; 12 bases are a match to TRBD2. Per the germline V gene, CDR1 is DFQATT and CDR2 is SNEGSKA (reference sequence). Unmatched junction bases numbered 4, after V lost 6 bases and J lost 5 bases. This CDR3 contains 14 residues. CDR3 in DNA: TGCAGTGCCATACTAGCGGGAGGTACCGGGGAGCTGTTTTTT. Translated, it gives CSAILAGGTGELFF.

This chain links TRBV4-1 with TRBJ1-3; D gene ambiguous. CDR3 length: 14 residues. Looked up from germline, CDR1 is MGHRA and CDR2 is YSYEKL. V lost 5 bases and J 4 bases, leaving 12 bases between the germline ends. CDR3 amino acids: CASSSNPLGNTIYF. The CDR3 nucleotides are TGCGCCAGCAGCTCCAACCCTCTGGGAAACACCATATATTTT.